This note documents a single TCR beta chain sequence. This entry is derived from a study of blood T cell repertoires in COVID-19. About the study: In each case, the material was cDNA or gDNA derived from T cells, B-cell-depleted T cells, or PBMCs.

Per the original methods: Nucleated cell number was recorded as an estimate derived from reference gene primer amplification. The protocol was immunoSEQ multiplex PCR, while the TCRdb copy is restricted to in-frame clones and leaves out a portion. V and J calls and clone size are copied from that table; D and trimming were computed from the DNA. The sample includes a few hundred thousand clones, approximately 81% of them seen just once. The V and J ends lost 4 bases and 7 bases, in that order; junction bases with no gene match: 9. CDR3 length equals 14 residues. Germline loops: CDR1 LNHDA, CDR2 SQIVND (reference sequence).

This receptor was obtained from a woman older than 75 with acute or convalescent COVID-19. The sequencing sample was made of peripheral blood. This chain links TRBV19 with TRBJ1-2, with 7 bases that match TRBD1. CDR3 in DNA: TGTGCCAGTAGTAAACAAGAGGGGGCGGTTGGCTACACCTTC. Its translation is CASSKQEGAVGYTF.